A single T cell receptor (beta chain) is shown here with its context. This table comes from immunoSEQ multiplex PCR, and its TCRdb copy is limited to in-frame clones, with some not included. The table shows 100,000 to 150,000 clones, with over 65% occurring only once. The data stem from a study of cytomegalovirus exposure and HLA in healthy donors. Trimming took 6 bases from V and 5 from J; bases not matched to a gene: 7. Germline CDR1 KGHSH, CDR2 LQKENI. This CDR3 contains 16 residues. The sequence came from a woman in her thirties in good health and CMV-seronegative. V is TRBV18 and J is TRBJ2-1; TRBD2 matches at 13 bases. The sample was PBMCs. The CDR3 protein is CASSSLAGGPHNEQFF. In nucleotides, the CDR3 is TGTGCCAGCTCGTCACTAGCGGGGGGGCCCCACAATGAGCAGTTCTTC.